These 32 T cell receptor beta chains originate from one sample sequenced in a study of PD-L1 blockade in urothelial cancer. Generated by immunoSEQ multiplex PCR, the TCRdb table keeps only in-frame clones and is missing some. The table records about 30,000 clones, 80% to 90% of them present only once. The sample was PBMCs, taken around atezolizumab (anti-PD-L1) treatment. These receptors were taken from a man aged 50 to 59 with urothelial cancer.

V usage is TRBV29-1 and J usage is TRBJ2-1, with TRBD1 matching over 8 bases. V lost 5 bases, J lost 6 bases, and 9 bases stayed unmatched. The CDR3 is made up of 14 amino acids. Germline V gene data show CDR1 as SQVTM and CDR2 as ANQGSEA. The CDR3 nucleotides are TGCAGCGTTCGTGACAGGGGTTTCTCCAATGAGCAGTTCTTC. It codes for CSVRDRGFSNEQFF.

This rearrangement joins TRBV5-1 to TRBJ2-6; weak D call: TRBD1 (6 bases). Germline V CDR1 and CDR2: SGHRS, YFSETQ. The CDR3 runs 15 residues. Trimming stripped 1 base from V and 2 bases from J, with 7 bases between. The CDR3 spells CASSLNRAGANVLTF. The CDR3 bases are TGCGCCAGCAGCTTGAACAGGGCTGGGGCCAACGTCCTGACTTTC.

This chain uses TRBV10-1 with TRBJ2-3, with no clear D. V dropped 0 bases and J dropped 0 bases, with 10 bases sitting between them. CDR1 and CDR2 from the germline V gene are WNHNN and SYGVQD (reference sequence). The CDR3 has 16 amino acids. CDR3 DNA sequence: TGCGCCAGCAGTGAGTCGACTGCGCCCAGCACAGATACGCAGTATTTT. The encoded protein is CASSESTAPSTDTQYF.

The V and J genes are TRBV27 and TRBJ2-2, with 10 nucleotides matching TRBD1. From germline, CDR1 is MNHEY and CDR2 SMNVEV (reference sequence). The CDR3 contains 16 residues. V lost 5 bases to trimming and J lost 7 bases; unmatched junction nucleotides: 10. CDR3 nucleotides: TGTGCCAGCAGTGGGCCCGGGACAGGGGCGGTCGGGGAGCTGTTTTTT. This codes for CASSGPGTGAVGELFF.

The V gene is TRBV5-1, the J gene TRBJ2-7, with D perhaps TRBD2 (6 bases). In germline, CDR1 is SGHRS, CDR2 YFSETQ. The CDR3 spans 14 residues. V lost 2 bases, J lost 3 bases, and 12 bases lay in between. This chain's CDR3 is CASSFSGEYYEQYF. The DNA of the CDR3 is TGCGCCAGCAGCTTTAGCGGAGAATACTACGAGCAGTACTTC. The full variable domain, its missing parts supplied by reference TRBV5-1 and TRBJ2-7, is KAGVTQTPRYLIKTRGQQVTLSCSPISGHRSVSWYQQTPGQGLQFLFEYFSETQRNKGNFPGRFSGRQFSNSRSEMNVSTLELGDSALYLCASSFSGEYYEQYFGPGTRLTVT.

The chain combines TRBV28 with TRBJ2-1; TRBD2 aligns across 9 bases. With V trimmed by 6 bases and J by 8 bases, 11 bases remained unmatched. CDR3 length equals 15 residues. Germline assignment: CDR1 MDHEN and CDR2 SYDVKM. CDR3 DNA: TGTGCCAGCAGCATTAGCGGGAGTAAGTTTTATGAGCAGTTCTTC. Translated: CASSISGSKFYEQFF.

The V call is TRBV7-9, the J call TRBJ2-4; 9 nucleotides match TRBD2. Looked up from germline, CDR1 is SEHNR and CDR2 is FQNEAQ (reference sequence). The CDR3 spans 18 residues. After removal of 5 bases from V and 2 bases from J, the junction contained 13 bases not matched to a gene. CDR3 amino acids: CASSPRIAGESTKNIQYF. For the CDR3, the DNA is TGTGCCAGCAGCCCCCGGATAGCGGGAGAATCTACCAAAAACATTCAGTACTTC.

This chain's CDR3 is CASSHSTGTVYYEQYF. DNA for the CDR3: TGTGCCAGCAGCCACTCTACGGGGACTGTTTACTACGAGCAGTACTTC. The gene calls are TRBV14 and TRBJ2-7; D may be TRBD2 (6 bases). The CDR3 is made up of 16 amino acids. The germline gives CDR1 SGHDN, CDR2 FVKESK. The germline V and J ends were trimmed by 3 bases and 3 bases, with 18 bases remaining between them.

The chain carries TRBV5-4 and TRBJ2-5; TRBD2 aligns across 13 bases. Looked up from germline, CDR1 is SGHNT and CDR2 is YYREEE (reference sequence). The CDR3 is made up of 16 amino acids. V gave up 4 bases and J gave up 1 base; unmatched junction bases: 4. The CDR3 DNA is TGTGCCAGCAGCCATGGGACTAGCGGGGTCCAAGAGACCCAGTACTTC. Translated, it gives CASSHGTSGVQETQYF.

In its sample, this clone was seen a few times. V and J are TRBV28 and TRBJ2-7; the D gene is possibly TRBD1 (6 bases). The CDR3 covers 14 residues. CDR1 is MDHEN, CDR2 SYDVKM, per germline. V dropped 7 bases and J dropped 2 bases, with 15 bases sitting between them. The CDR3 here is CASISYRVAYEQYF. CDR3 in DNA: TGTGCCAGCATATCGTACAGGGTGGCCTACGAGCAGTACTTC.

The chain carries TRBV19 and TRBJ2-6; 7 bases are shared with TRBD2. The CDR3 runs 16 residues. Germline lookup yields CDR1 LNHDA and CDR2 SQIVND (reference sequence). V shed 9 bases and J 5 bases; nucleotides not matched to a gene: 13. The CDR3 DNA follows: TGTGCCAGCTCCGGGAGGCAGGGAGGCTGGGCCAACGTCCTGACTTTC. Its translation: CASSGRQGGWANVLTF.

V is TRBV10-2 and J is TRBJ2-3; possibly TRBD2 for D (6 bases). The CDR3 runs to 15 residues. Looked up from germline, CDR1 is WSHSY and CDR2 is SAAADI. Trimming left V 5 bases short and J 4 bases short, with 16 bases between. Here the CDR3 DNA reads TGCGCCAGCAGTTCACGCCCGGGAGTCGCAGATACGCAGTATTTT. Translating gives CASSSRPGVADTQYF.

The chain recombines TRBV7-9 with TRBJ2-5; TRBD1 matches 7 bases. The junction had 10 bases not matched to a gene; V was cut back by 5 bases and J by 1 base. This CDR3 spans 16 amino acids. The germline gives CDR1 SEHNR, CDR2 FQNEAQ (reference sequence). Written as DNA, the CDR3 is TGTGCCAGCAGCCCCAGACAGGGTGATTCCCAAGAGACCCAGTACTTC. Translation: CASSPRQGDSQETQYF.

The V gene is TRBV5-1, the J gene TRBJ2-7; TRBD1 matches 8 bases. J lost 2 bases, V lost 4 bases, and 8 bases had no gene match. Germline-derived CDR1 and CDR2 are SGHRS and YFSETQ. The CDR3 has 15 residues. The CDR3 protein is CASSPVAGQAYEQYF. In DNA, the CDR3 is TGCGCCAGCAGCCCAGTGGCGGGACAGGCCTACGAGCAGTACTTC.

The chain recombines TRBV18 with TRBJ1-2; D perhaps matches TRBD1 (6 bases). The V end lost 3 bases, the J end lost 4 bases, and 27 bases lay between the germline ends. The CDR3 totals 19 residues. Germline V lookup: CDR1 KGHSH, CDR2 LQKENI. Here the CDR3 reads CASSPTARPTGITPYGYTF. The CDR3, as DNA: TGTGCCAGCTCACCTACCGCGAGACCCACAGGGATCACGCCCTATGGCTACACCTTC.

The chain employs TRBV2 and TRBJ1-2; 7 bases map to TRBD1. CDR3 length equals 11 residues. In germline, CDR1 is SNHLY, CDR2 FYNNEI. Trimming took 3 bases from V and 12 from J; bases not matched to a gene: 4. CDR3 in amino acids: CASSDPGTDTF. The DNA for the CDR3 is TGTGCCAGCAGTGACCCAGGGACAGACACCTTC.

A note on this clone: The sample carries other DNA sequences with the same CDR3. The rearrangement links TRBV19 to TRBJ1-6; D perhaps matches TRBD1 (6 bases). The V end was cut by 6 bases, the J end by 0 bases, with 12 bases between. The CDR3 extends over 16 amino acids. Germline loops: CDR1 LNHDA, CDR2 SQIVND (reference sequence). The CDR3 reads CASSLDRSSYNSPLHF. The CDR3 bases are TGTGCCAGTAGCCTAGACAGGAGCTCCTATAATTCACCCCTCCACTTT.

This clone was seen once. The chain employs TRBV6-5 and TRBJ2-7; TRBD1 matches 7 bases. V lost 0 bases and J lost 5; bases outside the gene matches: 7. Germline V gives CDR1 MNHEY, CDR2 SVGAGI. CDR3 length: 15 amino acids. CDR3 residues: CASSYSQGPGNEQYF. The CDR3, as DNA: TGTGCCAGCAGTTACTCACAGGGGCCGGGGAACGAGCAGTACTTC.

V and J are TRBV7-9 and TRBJ1-5; 7 bases are a match to TRBD1. The V gene's germline CDR1 is SEHNR and CDR2 FQNEAQ (reference sequence). The CDR3 runs 16 residues. V lost 4 bases to trimming and J lost 0 bases; unmatched junction nucleotides: 6. Here the CDR3 reads CASSSEDRASNQPQHF. The CDR3 nucleotides read TGTGCCAGCAGCTCTGAAGACAGGGCTAGCAATCAGCCCCAGCATTTT.

In DNA, the CDR3 is TGTGCCAGCAGTGAAAAAACAGGGCATTTCTATGGCTACACCTTC. Its protein is CASSEKTGHFYGYTF. The rearrangement joins TRBV2 to TRBJ1-2; D perhaps matches TRBD1 (6 bases). This CDR3 is built from 15 residues. The V and J ends lost 2 bases and 4 bases respectively, with 14 bases between them. Germline V CDR1 and CDR2: SNHLY, FYNNEI. The full variable domain, in which reference TRBV2 and TRBJ1-2 provide the parts outside the CDR3, is EPEVTQTPSHQVTQMGQEVILRCVPISNHLYFYWYRQILGQKVEFLVSFYNNEISEKSEIFDDQFSVERPDGSNFTLKIRSTKLEDSAMYFCASSEKTGHFYGYTFGSGTRLTVV.

The V and J genes are TRBV5-1 and TRBJ1-1, with unresolved D. Germline loops: CDR1 SGHRS, CDR2 YFSETQ. Trimming took off 4 bases at V and 0 bases at J, with 13 bases between the two ends. The length of the CDR3 is 15 residues. In DNA form, the CDR3 reads TGCGCCAGCAGCCTGGTAGCGGGGATGAACACTGAAGCTTTCTTT. It encodes CASSLVAGMNTEAFF.

This chain connects TRBV6-5 to TRBJ1-3; 8 positions match TRBD1. Germline V lookup: CDR1 MNHEY, CDR2 SVGAGI. With V trimmed by 7 bases and J by 2 bases, 4 bases remained unmatched. This CDR3 is built from 14 residues. CDR3 sequence reads: CASTRGRPGNTIYF. As DNA, the CDR3 is TGTGCCAGCACCAGGGGGCGACCTGGAAACACCATATATTTT.

The chain employs TRBV7-8 and TRBJ2-2, with TRBD1 identical over 8 bases. Trimming cost V 11 bases and J 1 base; bases outside gene matches: 6. Per the germline V gene, CDR1 is SGHVS and CDR2 is FQNEAQ. CDR3 length: 14 amino acids. The CDR3 DNA reads as TGTGCCCTACACAGGGGGTGGAACACCGGGGAGCTGTTTTTT. This gives the protein CALHRGWNTGELFF. Variable domain in full (rest from reference TRBV7-8 and TRBJ2-2): GAGVSQSPRYKVAKRGQDVALRCDPISGHVSLFWYQQALGQGPEFLTYFQNEAQLDKSGLPSDRFFAERPEGSVSTLKIQRTQQEDSAVYLCALHRGWNTGELFFGEGSRLTVL.

This chain joins TRBV5-1 and TRBJ2-1; D may be TRBD2 (6 bases). This CDR3 is built from 15 residues. CDR1 and CDR2 from the germline V gene are SGHRS and YFSETQ. V was pared by 1 base and J by 6 bases, with 14 bases between. CDR3 sequence reads: CASSLMEGVSNEQFF. The CDR3 DNA follows: TGCGCCAGCAGCTTGATGGAGGGAGTATCCAATGAGCAGTTCTTC.

This sequence joins TRBV5-1 and TRBJ2-5, with D uncertain. V lost 0 bases and J 0 bases, leaving 6 bases between the germline ends. The CDR3 extends over 14 amino acids. Germline CDR1 and CDR2: SGHRS and YFSETQ. The DNA for the CDR3 is TGCGCCAGCAGCTTGGCAGGAAACCAAGAGACCCAGTACTTC. It specifies CASSLAGNQETQYF.

The J gene is TRBJ1-5, the V gene TRBV4-3; 7 bases are a match to TRBD1. The V segment lost 4 bases and the J segment 6 bases; nucleotides outside the gene matches: 12. The germline V gene encodes CDR1 LGHNA and CDR2 YSLEER. The CDR3 has 16 amino acids. The CDR3 nucleotides are TGCGCCAGCAGCCCCTCGCCGGGACAGAATATTCAGCCCCAGCATTTT. It translates to CASSPSPGQNIQPQHF.

This clone was seen just once. The CDR3 nucleotides read TGTGCCAGCTCACCACTCGCACCGCAGGGGCCGAACACTGAAGCTTTCTTT. Translated, it gives CASSPLAPQGPNTEAFF. The rearrangement uses TRBV18 and TRBJ1-1; tentatively, D is TRBD1 (6 bases). The V gene's germline CDR1 is KGHSH and CDR2 LQKENI. CDR3 length: 17 amino acids. Trimming took off 1 base at V and 1 base at J, with 16 bases between the two ends.

This clone was seen just once. CDR3 DNA: TGCGCCAGCAGCGATCTAGCGGGGGGCGGTAATGAGCAGTTCTTC. Translation: CASSDLAGGGNEQFF. The V and J genes are TRBV4-1 and TRBJ2-1; TRBD2 matches at 11 bases. The CDR3 is 15 amino acids. Germline-derived CDR1 and CDR2 are MGHRA and YSYEKL. Germline trimming cut 5 bases from V and 7 bases from J; bases unmatched to any gene: 7.

The chain has TRBV6-4 and TRBJ2-2, with TRBD1 matching over 7 bases. The CDR3 contains 15 residues. CDR1 and CDR2 (germline): MRHNA, SNTAGT. V was pared by 2 bases and J by 4 bases, with 4 bases of the junction left unmatched. CDR3 coding DNA: TGTGCCAGCAGTGACGGTGCAGGGGGCACCGGGGAGCTGTTTTTT. This encodes CASSDGAGGTGELFF.

This clone turned up a few times. The gene calls are TRBV7-9 and TRBJ1-2; D is ambiguous. CDR3 size: 14 residues. CDR1 SEHNR and CDR2 FQNEAQ come from the germline V gene (reference sequence). Trimming pared 1 base from V and 6 bases from J, leaving 12 bases between. CDR3 sequence reads: CASSLGHGKDGYTF. For the CDR3, the DNA is TGTGCCAGCAGCTTAGGACACGGGAAAGATGGCTACACCTTC.

V and J are TRBV2 and TRBJ2-1, with 15 bases aligning to TRBD2. The length of the CDR3 is 18 residues. Unmatched junction bases numbered 6, after V lost 0 bases and J lost 6 bases. CDR1 is SNHLY and CDR2 is FYNNEI in the germline V gene. The CDR3, as DNA: TGTGCCAGCAGTGAAGCGGGACTAGCGGGAGGAGTATTCAATGAGCAGTTCTTC. Protein: CASSEAGLAGGVFNEQFF.

The chain employs TRBV5-1 and TRBJ1-1, with TRBD1 as a possible D gene (5 bases). This CDR3 spans 16 amino acids. Trimming took off 0 bases at V and 0 bases at J, with 12 bases between the two ends. Germline values: CDR1 SGHRS, CDR2 YFSETQ. CDR3 sequence: CASSLDMGLMNTEAFF. As DNA, the CDR3 is TGCGCCAGCAGCTTGGACATGGGGCTTATGAACACTGAAGCTTTCTTT.